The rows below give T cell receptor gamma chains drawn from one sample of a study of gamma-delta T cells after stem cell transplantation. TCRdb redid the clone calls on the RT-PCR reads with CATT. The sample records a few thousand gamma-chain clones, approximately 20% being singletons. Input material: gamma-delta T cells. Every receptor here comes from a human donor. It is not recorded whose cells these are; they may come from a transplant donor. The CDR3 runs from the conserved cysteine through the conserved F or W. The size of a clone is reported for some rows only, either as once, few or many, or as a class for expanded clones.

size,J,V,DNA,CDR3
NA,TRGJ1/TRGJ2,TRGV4,TGTGCCACCTGGGATCCCTACCTAGGGAAGAAACTCTTT,CATWDPYLGKKLF
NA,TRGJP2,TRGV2,TGTGCCACCTGGGACGATATCCTCGAGGGTGATTGGATCAAGACGTTT,CATWDDILEGDWIKTF
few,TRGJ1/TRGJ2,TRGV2,TGTGCCACCTGGGACGCGATTTATTATAAGAAACTCTTT,CATWDAIYYKKLF
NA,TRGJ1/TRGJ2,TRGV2,TGTGCCACCTGGGACGGGCCTGTTGGATATAAGAAACTCTTT,CATWDGPVGYKKLF
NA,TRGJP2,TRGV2,TGTGCCACCTGGGACGCCCACGGTAGTGATTGGATCAAGACGTTT,CATWDAHGSDWIKTF
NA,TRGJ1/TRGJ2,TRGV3,TGTGCCACCTGGGACAGGCCCGACTATAAGAAACTCTTT,CATWDRPDYKKLF
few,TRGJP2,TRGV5,TGTGCCACCTGGGGTAGTAGTGATTGGATCAAGACGTTT,CATWGSSDWIKTF
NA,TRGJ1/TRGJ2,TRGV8,TGTGCCACCTGGGATAGCCCGCCTTTTTTTTATTATAAGAAACTCTTT,CATWDSPPFFYYKKLF
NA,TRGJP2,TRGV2,TGTGCCACCTGGGACGGGCGGAGTAGTGATTGGATCAAGACGTTT,CATWDGRSSDWIKTF
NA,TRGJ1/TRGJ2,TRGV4,TGTGCCACCTGGGATAATTGGGATTATAAGAAACTCTTT,CATWDNWDYKKLF
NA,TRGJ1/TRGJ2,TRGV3,TGTGCCACCTGGGACAGGAGGCCGAATTATTATAAGAAACTCTTT,CATWDRRPNYYKKLF
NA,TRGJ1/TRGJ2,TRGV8,TGTGCCACCTGGTCATCCCCAGGGGATTATTATAAGAAACTCTTT,CATWSSPGDYYKKLF
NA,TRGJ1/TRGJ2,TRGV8,TGTGCCACGTGGGATAGCGATTATAAGAAACTCTTT,CATWDSDYKKLF
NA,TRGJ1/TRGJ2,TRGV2,TGTGCCACCTGGGACGGACAGGGGAAACTCTTT,CATWDGQGKLF
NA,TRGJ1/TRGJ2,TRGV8,TGTGCCACCTGGGACATAAATTATAAGAAACTCTTT,CATWDINYKKLF
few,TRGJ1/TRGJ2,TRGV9,TGTGCCTTGTGGGAGGCCGATAAGAAACTCTTT,CALWEADKKLF
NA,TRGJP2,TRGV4,TGTGCCACCTGGGAGCAACTAAGCTACAGTGATTGGATCAAGACGTTT,CATWEQLSYSDWIKTF
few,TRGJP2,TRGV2,TGTGCCACCTGGGACGGCCTCCCGGGGGGTGATTGGATCAAGACGTTT,CATWDGLPGGDWIKTF
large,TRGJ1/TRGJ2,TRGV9,TGTGCCTTGTGGGAGAATTATTATAAGAAACTCTTT,CALWENYYKKLF
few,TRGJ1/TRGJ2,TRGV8,TGTGCCACCTGGGGTCATTATTATAAGAAACTCTTT,CATWGHYYKKLF
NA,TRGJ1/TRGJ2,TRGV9,TGTGCCTTGTGGGAGTGCTATAAGAAACTCTTT,CALWECYKKLF
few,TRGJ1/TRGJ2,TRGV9,TGTGCCTTGTGGGAGGTGCGTCATAAGAAACTCTTT,CALWEVRHKKLF
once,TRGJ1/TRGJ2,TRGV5,TGTGCCACCTGGGACAGGCAAACCGATCTCTCACCCTGGAATTATTATAAGAAACTCTTT,CATWDRQTDLSPWNYYKKLF
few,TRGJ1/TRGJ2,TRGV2,TGTGCCACCTGGGACGGGCCTTGGTCTTATAAGAAACTCTTT,CATWDGPWSYKKLF
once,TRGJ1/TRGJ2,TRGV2,TGTGCCACCTGGGGCGGGCCCCTCAATTATTATAAGAAACTCTTT,CATWGGPLNYYKKLF
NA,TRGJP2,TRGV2,TGTGCCACCTGGGACGATGCTAGTAGTGATTGGATCAAGACGTTT,CATWDDASSDWIKTF
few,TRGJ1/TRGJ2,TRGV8,TGTGCCACCTGGGTGGCTTATAAGAAACTCTTT,CATWVAYKKLF
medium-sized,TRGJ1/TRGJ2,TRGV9,TGTGCCTTGTGGGAGGTGTATTATAAGAAACTCTTT,CALWEVYYKKLF
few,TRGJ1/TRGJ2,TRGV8,TGTGCCACCTGGGATAGAGATTATAAGAAACTCTTT,CATWDRDYKKLF
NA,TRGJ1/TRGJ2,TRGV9,TGTGCCTTGTGGGAGCCCTTACCTTATAAGAAACTCTTT,CALWEPLPYKKLF
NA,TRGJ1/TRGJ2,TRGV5,TGTGCCACCTGGTTCGGGATAGAGAAACTCTTT,CATWFGIEKLF
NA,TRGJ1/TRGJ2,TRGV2,TGTGCCACCTGGGACGCCGGTGGTAAGGAACTCTTT,CATWDAGGKELF
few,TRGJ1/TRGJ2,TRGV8,TGTGCCACCTGGGCGCCCCGCCCCTCTTATAAGAAACTCTTT,CATWAPRPSYKKLF
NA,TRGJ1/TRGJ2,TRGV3,TGTGCCACCTGGGACAGCACATATCAGAAACTCTTT,CATWDSTYQKLF
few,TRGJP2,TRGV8,TGTGCCACCTGGGATCGGGGTGATTGGATCAAGACGTTT,CATWDRGDWIKTF
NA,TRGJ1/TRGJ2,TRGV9,TGTGCCTTGTGGGAGCAGAATTATTATAAGAAACTCTTT,CALWEQNYYKKLF
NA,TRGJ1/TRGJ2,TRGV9,TGTGCCTTGTGGGAGGCCACGCCACCGGAATGTAAGAAACTCTTT,CALWEATPPECKKLF
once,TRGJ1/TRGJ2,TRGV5,TGTACCACCTGGGACAGGCTCGGGGATAAGAAACTCTTT,CTTWDRLGDKKLF
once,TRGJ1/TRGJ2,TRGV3,TGTGCCACCTGGGACGAGAAACTCTTT,CATWDEKLF
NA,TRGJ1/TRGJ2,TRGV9,TGTGCCTTGTGGAACAACTATCATAAGAAACTCTTT,CALWNNYHKKLF
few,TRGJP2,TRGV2,TGTGCCACCTGGCGAAGTGGTGATTGGATCAAGACGTTT,CATWRSGDWIKTF
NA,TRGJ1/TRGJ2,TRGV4,TGTGCCACCTGGGATGGGCCCCTAAATTATTATAAGAAACTCTTT,CATWDGPLNYYKKLF
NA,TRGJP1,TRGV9,TGTGCCTTGTGGGAGGTGCGGGGCACTGGTTGGTTCAAGATATTT,CALWEVRGTGWFKIF
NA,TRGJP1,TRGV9,TGTGCCTTGTGGGATGCCACCAGTTGGTTCAAGATATTT,CALWDATSWFKIF
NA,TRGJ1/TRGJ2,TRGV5,TGTGCCACCTGGGACCGACTCCCCTATAAGAAACTCTTT,CATWDRLPYKKLF
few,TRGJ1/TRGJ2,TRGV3,TGTGCCACCTGGGACAGGCCGGGGAAACTCTTT,CATWDRPGKLF
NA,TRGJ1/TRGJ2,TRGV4,TGTGCCACCTGGGATGTGGGTTATAAGAAACTCTTT,CATWDVGYKKLF
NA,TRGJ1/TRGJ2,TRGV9,TGTGCCTTGTGGGAGGTGCCTTATAAGACACTCTTT,CALWEVPYKTLF